A selection of T cell receptor beta chains follows, all from one sample in a study of T cell changes during pregnancy in multiple sclerosis. Assay: immunoSEQ multiplex PCR; the TCRdb copy retains only in-frame clones and omits some. The sample holds around 86,000 clones; about 93% are singletons and the top ten take over 0.8%. This specimen was peripheral blood, taken in the first trimester of pregnancy. These receptors all stem from a female donor with multiple sclerosis, enrolled in a pregnancy study. Each CDR3 is given with its conserved first and last residue. A D gene is named only where the DNA matches it firmly. The size field is filled for only some rows; it gives once, few, many or a size class.

j_call clone_size v_call d_call cdr3_aa cdr3_nt
TRBJ2-3 NA TRBV4-2 NA CASAPEGSVTLGHTQYF TGTGCCAGTGCTCCGGAAGGCTCCGTGACCCTGGGGCATACGCAGTATTTT
TRBJ2-7 NA TRBV5-5 NA CASSFAAQSSYEQYF TGTGCCAGCAGCTTTGCAGCACAGAGCTCCTACGAGCAGTACTTC
TRBJ2-7 few TRBV28 NA CASSSLYEQYF TGTGCCAGCAGTTCTCTCTACGAGCAGTACTTC
TRBJ2-1 NA TRBV14 TRBD2 CASSQGGLAGGSEQFF TGTGCCAGCAGCCAGGGAGGACTAGCGGGAGGTAGTGAGCAGTTCTTC
TRBJ2-5 NA TRBV5-1 NA CASSPTGEAETQYF TGCGCCAGCAGCCCGACTGGGGAGGCTGAGACCCAGTACTTC
TRBJ1-1 NA TRBV29-1 NA CSVDDSPEAFF TGCAGCGTTGACGACAGCCCTGAAGCTTTCTTT
TRBJ2-5 NA TRBV9 NA CASSVLAAASQETQYF TGTGCCAGCAGCGTACTAGCCGCAGCTTCTCAAGAGACCCAGTACTTC
TRBJ1-1 NA TRBV19 TRBD1 CASSQGDGTLGMLGNTEAFF TGTGCCAGTAGCCAGGGGGATGGAACACTCGGGATGCTGGGGAACACTGAAGCTTTCTTT
TRBJ2-1 NA TRBV7-6 NA CASSLEGAGGRNEQFF TGTGCCAGCAGCTTAGAAGGGGCAGGGGGGCGCAATGAGCAGTTCTTC
TRBJ1-5 NA TRBV7-2 NA CASSLEGGNQPQHF TGTGCCAGCAGCTTAGAAGGGGGCAATCAGCCCCAGCATTTT
TRBJ1-5 NA TRBV19 TRBD1 CASIRTGDGQPQHF TGTGCCAGTATAAGGACAGGGGATGGGCAGCCCCAGCATTTT
TRBJ2-5 NA TRBV2 TRBD1 CATKGAGTGLETQYF TGTGCCACCAAAGGGGCCGGGACAGGGTTGGAGACCCAGTACTTC
TRBJ2-7 NA TRBV21-1 NA CASSKGGQGNYEQYF TGTGCCAGCAGCAAAGGGGGACAGGGTAACTACGAGCAGTACTTC
TRBJ2-7 once TRBV6-5 NA CASSYGERYEQYF TGTGCCAGCAGTTACGGGGAGAGGTACGAGCAGTACTTC